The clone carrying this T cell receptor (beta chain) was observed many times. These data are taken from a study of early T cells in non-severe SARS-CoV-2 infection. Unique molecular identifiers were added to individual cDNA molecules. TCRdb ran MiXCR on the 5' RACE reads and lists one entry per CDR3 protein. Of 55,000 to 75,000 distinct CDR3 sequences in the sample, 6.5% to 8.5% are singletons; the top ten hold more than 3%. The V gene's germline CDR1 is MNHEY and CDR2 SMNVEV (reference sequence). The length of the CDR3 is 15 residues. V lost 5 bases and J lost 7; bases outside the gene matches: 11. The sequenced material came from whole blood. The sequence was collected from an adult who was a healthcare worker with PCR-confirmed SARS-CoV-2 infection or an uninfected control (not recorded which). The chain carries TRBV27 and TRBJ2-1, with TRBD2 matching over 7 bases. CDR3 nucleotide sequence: TGTGCCAGCAGTGAAGGGTGGCGGGAGTTGAATGAGCAGTTCTTC. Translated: CASSEGWRELNEQFF.